A selection of T cell receptor beta chains follows, all from one sample in a study of shared clonotypes between healthy human individuals. Sequencing was performed with immunoSEQ multiplex PCR; in TCRdb, only in-frame clones are kept and a portion is missing. This sample has some 2,100,000 clones, with approximately 96% found just once. What was sequenced was naive CD4+ T cells sorted from blood. Receptor source: a man aged 18 to 29 in good health. Both conserved end residues are part of each CDR3. Fields, in order: J gene, V gene, D gene, clone size, CDR3 DNA, CDR3 protein. D genes are given only for firm matches. Expanded clones get a size class; other rows say once, few or many, or leave the size out.

TRBJ1-6,TRBV19,NA,NA,TGTGCCAGTAGTATAACAGCGGCGGGGTCACCCCTCCACTTT,CASSITAAGSPLHF
TRBJ1-4,TRBV28,NA,NA,TGTGCCAGCAGTTTAGGGAGGGCTCGGGGGAATGAAAAACTGTTTTTT,CASSLGRARGNEKLFF
TRBJ2-2,TRBV19,TRBD1,once,TGTGCCAGTACCCGAGGAAACAGGGGCACCGGGGAGCTGTTTTTT,CASTRGNRGTGELFF
TRBJ2-5,TRBV5-1,NA,once,TGCGCCAGCAGCTTGGGGGTACAGGCCCCTCAAGAGACCCAGTACTTC,CASSLGVQAPQETQYF
TRBJ2-3,TRBV19,TRBD2,NA,TGTGCCAGTAGTCCTCGGACTAGCGGGGGGATTAGCACAGATACGCAGTATTTT,CASSPRTSGGISTDTQYF
TRBJ1-4,TRBV5-1,NA,NA,TGCGCCAGCAGCTTGGGGATGGGAAATGAAAAACTGTTTTTT,CASSLGMGNEKLFF
TRBJ1-4,TRBV4-1,TRBD1,NA,TGCGCCAGCAGCCAAGATGGGACAGGGGTTAATGAAAAACTGTTTTTT,CASSQDGTGVNEKLFF
TRBJ2-7,TRBV6-6,NA,NA,TGTGCCAGCAGTTACAGGAGCTCCTACGAGCAGTACTTC,CASSYRSSYEQYF
TRBJ2-1,TRBV11-3,TRBD2,NA,TGTGCCAGCAGCAGGGGGGATGCGGGAGGCCCCTACAATGAGCAGTTCTTC,CASSRGDAGGPYNEQFF
TRBJ2-7,TRBV10-3,TRBD1,NA,TGTGCCATCAGTGAGTCGGGACAGGGCGGCGACGAGCAGTACTTC,CAISESGQGGDEQYF
TRBJ2-5,TRBV5-1,TRBD2,NA,TGCGCCAGCAGCTCCTCGACCGTAGCGGGGACAGAGACCCAGTACTTC,CASSSSTVAGTETQYF
TRBJ2-5,TRBV9,TRBD1,NA,TGTGCCAGCAGCTCCGGACAGGGGGCATCAGAGACCCAGTACTTC,CASSSGQGASETQYF
TRBJ2-1,TRBV11-2,TRBD2,NA,TGTGCCAGCAGCTTAGAACTAGCGTTGAGGGGTGAGCAGTTCTTC,CASSLELALRGEQFF
TRBJ2-2,TRBV10-3,NA,once,TGTGCCATACTACTTGGGGCAACCGGGGAGCTGTTTTTT,CAILLGATGELFF
TRBJ1-1,TRBV7-3,NA,NA,TGTGCCAGCAGCTCCCGGACAGAACGCACTGAAGCTTTCTTT,CASSSRTERTEAFF
TRBJ1-5,TRBV10-3,TRBD1,NA,TGTGCCATCAGTGAGGGACAGGGGGAGCAGCCCCAGCATTTT,CAISEGQGEQPQHF
TRBJ2-5,TRBV18,TRBD2,NA,TGTGCCAGCTCACGACGACTAGCGGGAGGTTCCCGAGAGACCCAGTACTTC,CASSRRLAGGSRETQYF
TRBJ2-7,TRBV5-1,NA,NA,TGCGCCAGCAGCTTTGACACTACCTACGAGCAGTACTTC,CASSFDTTYEQYF
TRBJ1-4,TRBV30,NA,NA,TGTGCCTGGAGTAGTAATGAAAAACTGTTTTTT,CAWSSNEKLFF
TRBJ2-4,TRBV18,NA,NA,TGTGCCAGCTCACCAGGGGAGGAAGACATTCAGTACTTC,CASSPGEEDIQYF
TRBJ2-3,TRBV13,TRBD2,NA,TGTGCCAGCAGGAGCGGGACGCACAGCACAGATACGCAGTATTTT,CASRSGTHSTDTQYF
TRBJ2-2,TRBV30,TRBD1,NA,TGTGCCTGCGGACAGGGCTGGGGAACCGGGGAGCTGTTTTTT,CACGQGWGTGELFF
TRBJ2-5,TRBV7-2,NA,NA,TGTGCCAGCAGCTTAGACGGGGGCGGCGGGGAGACCCAGTACTTC,CASSLDGGGGETQYF
TRBJ1-2,TRBV2,NA,NA,TGTGCCAGCAGTGAGAAAGGAGCCTATGGCTACACCTTC,CASSEKGAYGYTF
TRBJ2-5,TRBV5-4,NA,NA,TGTGCCAGCAGCTTGGGTAGGACGGGGGAGACCCAGTACTTC,CASSLGRTGETQYF
TRBJ1-6,TRBV23-1,NA,NA,TGCGCCAGCAGTCAGTCCTATAGCGGGACCTATAATTCACCCCTCCACTTT,CASSQSYSGTYNSPLHF
TRBJ2-7,TRBV5-1,NA,NA,TGCGCCAGCAGCCCGGAGGCCTACGAGCAGTACTTC,CASSPEAYEQYF
TRBJ1-5,TRBV7-2,TRBD1,once,TGTGCCAGCAGCCAACACGAACAGGGGAGGGACAATCAGCCCCAGCATTTT,CASSQHEQGRDNQPQHF
TRBJ2-7,TRBV10-2,TRBD2,NA,TGCGCCAGCACCTGGACTAGCGGGAGCTACGAGCAGTACTTC,CASTWTSGSYEQYF
TRBJ2-2,TRBV30,TRBD2,NA,TGTGCCTGGAAAGGGACTATCACCGGGGAGCTGTTTTTT,CAWKGTITGELFF
TRBJ2-3,TRBV5-1,NA,NA,TGCGCCAGCAGCTTGCCAGCCACAGATACGCAGTATTTT,CASSLPATDTQYF
TRBJ1-1,TRBV29-1,NA,NA,TGCAGCGACCAACAGGGAGGCACTGAAGCTTTCTTT,CSDQQGGTEAFF
TRBJ1-5,TRBV29-1,TRBD1,NA,TGCAGCGTAGGACAGGGTGGGTTCAATCAGCCCCAGCATTTT,CSVGQGGFNQPQHF
TRBJ2-3,TRBV2,TRBD2,NA,TGTGCCAGCAGGGAGCGGGGGGGCTCGGGAGATACGCAGTATTTT,CASRERGGSGDTQYF
TRBJ2-1,TRBV29-1,NA,NA,TGCAGCGTCGCAGGGGGGGGCACTCACTCACTCAATGAGCAGTTCTTC,CSVAGGGTHSLNEQFF
TRBJ2-7,TRBV18,TRBD1,NA,TGTGCCAGCTCACCTTATGGCCCCGGGACAGGGACAGGCGAGCAGTACTTC,CASSPYGPGTGTGEQYF
TRBJ1-2,TRBV21-1,NA,NA,TGTGCCAGCAGCGCAACCCGGGACAGCACGAGGGCTAACTATGGCTACACCTTC,CASSATRDSTRANYGYTF
TRBJ2-2,TRBV30,NA,NA,TGTGCCTGGAGTCGATCGGGCCGGAACACCGGGGAGCTGTTTTTT,CAWSRSGRNTGELFF
TRBJ1-5,TRBV7-8,NA,NA,TGTGCCAGCAGCGTAGGGACGCCGTTTCGGCCCCAGCATTTT,CASSVGTPFRPQHF
TRBJ1-2,TRBV11-2,NA,NA,TGTGCCAGCAGCTTAGCGGACAGATCCCCCGGTGGCTACACCTTC,CASSLADRSPGGYTF
TRBJ2-2,TRBV29-1,NA,once,TGCAGCGTTGTCACCGGTGCTAACACCGGGGAGCTGTTTTTT,CSVVTGANTGELFF